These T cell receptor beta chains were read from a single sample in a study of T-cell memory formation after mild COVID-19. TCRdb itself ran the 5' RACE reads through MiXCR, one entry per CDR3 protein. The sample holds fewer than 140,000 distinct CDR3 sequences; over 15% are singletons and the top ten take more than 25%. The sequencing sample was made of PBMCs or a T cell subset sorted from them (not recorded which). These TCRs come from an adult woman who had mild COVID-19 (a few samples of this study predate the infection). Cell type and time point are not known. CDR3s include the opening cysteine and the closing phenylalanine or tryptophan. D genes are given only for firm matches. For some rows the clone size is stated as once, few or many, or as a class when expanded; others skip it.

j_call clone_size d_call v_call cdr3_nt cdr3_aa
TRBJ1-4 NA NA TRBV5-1 TGCGCCAGCAGCTTGGTGCCAGGGGATGAAAAACTGTTTTTT CASSLVPGDEKLFF
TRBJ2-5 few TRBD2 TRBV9 TGTGCCAGCAGCGTAGGTACTAGCGGGCAGAAAGAGACCCAGTACTTC CASSVGTSGQKETQYF
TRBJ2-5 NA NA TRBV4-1 TGCGCCAGCAGCCAAGATCACGAAGGGTACCAAGAGACCCAGTACTTC CASSQDHEGYQETQYF
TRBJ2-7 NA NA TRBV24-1 TGTGCCACCATGGAGAGCTCCTACGAGCAGTACTTC CATMESSYEQYF
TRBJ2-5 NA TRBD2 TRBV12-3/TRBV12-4 TGTGCCAGCAGTCTATACGGGGGGGCGCAAGAGACCCAGTACTTC CASSLYGGAQETQYF
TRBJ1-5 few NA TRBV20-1 TGCAGTGCCGTTAAAACGGGCAATCAGCCCCAGCATTTT CSAVKTGNQPQHF
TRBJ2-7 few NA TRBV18 TGTGCCAGCTCACCACAGTACGACAGCTCCTACGAGCAGTACTTC CASSPQYDSSYEQYF
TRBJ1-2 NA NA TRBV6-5 TGTGCCAGCAGTTCCGGACAGTATGGCTACACCTTC CASSSGQYGYTF
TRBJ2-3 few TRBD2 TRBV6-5 TGTGCCAGCAGCAGTGATGGCGGGGGGGCCTCAGATACGCAGTATTTT CASSSDGGGASDTQYF
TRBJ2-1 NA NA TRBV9 TGTGCCAGCAGCGGAGACCCTGAGACTGGAGGCCCCTTGGATGAGCAGTTCTTC CASSGDPETGGPLDEQFF
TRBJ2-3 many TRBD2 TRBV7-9 TGTGCCAGCAGCTTAGGGACTAGCGGGAGCTACACAGATACGCAGTATTTT CASSLGTSGSYTDTQYF
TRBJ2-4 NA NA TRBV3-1 TGTGCCAGCAGCCAAGGCCCCCAGAGATCAGCCAAAAACATTCAGTACTTC CASSQGPQRSAKNIQYF
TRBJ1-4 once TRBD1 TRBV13 TGTGCCAGCAGCTCCAGGGGGAGCGGGGATGAAAAACTGTTTTTT CASSSRGSGDEKLFF
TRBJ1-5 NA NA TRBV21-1 TGTGCCAGCATCCCTAGGGTGGATAGCAATCAGCCCCAGCATTTT CASIPRVDSNQPQHF
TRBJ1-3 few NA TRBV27 TGTGCCAGCAGCTTGGGGTACGGAAACACCATATATTTT CASSLGYGNTIYF
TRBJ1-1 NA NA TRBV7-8 TGTGCCAGCAGCTTAGCGAGAGTAAATGGTGTTGCTTTCTTT CASSLARVNGVAFF
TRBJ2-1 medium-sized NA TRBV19 TGTGCCAGTAGTATAGATCGGGGCAATGAGCAGTTCTTC CASSIDRGNEQFF
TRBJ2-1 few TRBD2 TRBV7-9 TGTGCCAGCAGACTGCCGGGGGAGGGCTCCTACAATGAGCAGTTCTTC CASRLPGEGSYNEQFF
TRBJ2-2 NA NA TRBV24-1 TGTGCCACCAGTGAACGGGGCAGGGAGCTGTTTTTT CATSERGRELFF
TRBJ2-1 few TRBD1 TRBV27 TGTGCCAGTCTCCCGGGACAGGGGTGGTACAATGAGCAGTTCTTC CASLPGQGWYNEQFF